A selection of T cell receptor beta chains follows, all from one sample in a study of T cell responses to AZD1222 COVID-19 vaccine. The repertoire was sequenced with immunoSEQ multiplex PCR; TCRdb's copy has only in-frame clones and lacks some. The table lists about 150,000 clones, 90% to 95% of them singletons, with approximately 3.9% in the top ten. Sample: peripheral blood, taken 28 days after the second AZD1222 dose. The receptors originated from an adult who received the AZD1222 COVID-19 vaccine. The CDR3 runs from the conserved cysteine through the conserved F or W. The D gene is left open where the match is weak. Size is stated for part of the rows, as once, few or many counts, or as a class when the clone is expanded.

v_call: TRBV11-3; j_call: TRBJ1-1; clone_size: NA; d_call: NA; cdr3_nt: TGTGCCAGCAGCTTAACTTTCGCCGGGGGATTGGCTTTCTTT; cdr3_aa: CASSLTFAGGLAFF
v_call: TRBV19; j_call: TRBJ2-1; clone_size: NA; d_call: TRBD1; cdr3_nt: TGTGCCAGTAGTCGGACAGGCGACTCCTACAATGAGCAGTTCTTC; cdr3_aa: CASSRTGDSYNEQFF
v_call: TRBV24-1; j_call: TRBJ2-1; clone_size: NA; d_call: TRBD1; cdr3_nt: TGTGCCACCAGTGAAAGACAGGGGAGGTTTGAGAATGAGCAGTTCTTC; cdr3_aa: CATSERQGRFENEQFF
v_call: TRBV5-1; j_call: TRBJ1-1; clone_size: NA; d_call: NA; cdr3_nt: TGCGCCAGCAGCTCCCAGACAGGTGGGAACACTGAAGCTTTCTTT; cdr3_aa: CASSSQTGGNTEAFF
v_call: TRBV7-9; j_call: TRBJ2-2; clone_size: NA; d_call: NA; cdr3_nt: TGTGCCAGCAGCCACTACGAAGGGGTCGGGGAGCTGTTTTTT; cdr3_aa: CASSHYEGVGELFF
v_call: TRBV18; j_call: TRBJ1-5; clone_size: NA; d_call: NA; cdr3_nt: TGTGCCAGCTCACAAGGACAGAGGCCCAATCAGCCCCAGCATTTT; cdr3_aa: CASSQGQRPNQPQHF
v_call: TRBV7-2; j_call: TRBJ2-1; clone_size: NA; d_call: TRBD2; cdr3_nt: TGTGCCAGCAGCTTAGAGTACAGCGGGACCTACAATGAGCAGTTCTTC; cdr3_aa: CASSLEYSGTYNEQFF
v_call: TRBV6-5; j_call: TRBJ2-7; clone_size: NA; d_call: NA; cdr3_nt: TGTGCCAGCACCTCGGAAAGGCAAATCCACGAGCAGTACTTC; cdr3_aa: CASTSERQIHEQYF
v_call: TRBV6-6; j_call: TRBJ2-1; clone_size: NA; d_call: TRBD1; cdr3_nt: TGTGCCAGCAGTTACTACCCAGGGGGCGCTGGGAATGAGCAGTTCTTC; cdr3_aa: CASSYYPGGAGNEQFF
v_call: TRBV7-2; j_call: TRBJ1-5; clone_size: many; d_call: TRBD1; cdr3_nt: TGTGCCAGCAGCTTAGTTGGGACAGGGATTCAGCCCCAGCATTTT; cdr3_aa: CASSLVGTGIQPQHF
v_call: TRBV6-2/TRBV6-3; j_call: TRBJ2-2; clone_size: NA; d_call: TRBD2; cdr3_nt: TGTGCCAGCAGCCAGACTAGCGGGAGGGCCGGCACCGGGGAGCTGTTTTTT; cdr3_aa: CASSQTSGRAGTGELFF
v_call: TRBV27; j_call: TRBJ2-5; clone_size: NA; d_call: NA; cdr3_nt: TGTGCCAGCGGTTTTTGGCGACTAGACGGGGTAGAGACCCAGTACTTC; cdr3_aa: CASGFWRLDGVETQYF
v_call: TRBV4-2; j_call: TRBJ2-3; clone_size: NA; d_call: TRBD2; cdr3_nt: TGTGCCAGCAGCCAATTATCGCGGGGGGTGGGCACAGATACGCAGTATTTT; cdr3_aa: CASSQLSRGVGTDTQYF
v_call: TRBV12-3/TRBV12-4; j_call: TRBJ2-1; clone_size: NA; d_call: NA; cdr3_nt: TGTGCCAGCAGTTTTGTCCTCAATGAGCAGTTCTTC; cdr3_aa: CASSFVLNEQFF
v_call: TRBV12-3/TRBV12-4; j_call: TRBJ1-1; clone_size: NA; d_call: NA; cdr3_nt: TGTGCCAGCAGTTTAGTGGACACTGAAGCTTTCTTT; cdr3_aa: CASSLVDTEAFF
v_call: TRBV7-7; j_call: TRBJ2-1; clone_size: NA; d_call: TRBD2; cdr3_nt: TGTGCCAGCAGCCCCCACCTGGGGACTAGCGGGGGGGCCTACAATGAGCAGTTCTTC; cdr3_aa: CASSPHLGTSGGAYNEQFF
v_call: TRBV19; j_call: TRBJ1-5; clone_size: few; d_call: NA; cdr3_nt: TGTGCCAGTAGTATACGCGGGGCGGGCAATCAGCCCCAGCATTTT; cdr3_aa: CASSIRGAGNQPQHF
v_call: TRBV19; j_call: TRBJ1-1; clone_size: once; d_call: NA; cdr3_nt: TGTGCCAGTAGTAGCTCGGGGACTGAAGCTTTCTTT; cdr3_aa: CASSSSGTEAFF
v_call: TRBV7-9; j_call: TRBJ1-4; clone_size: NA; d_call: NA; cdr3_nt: TGTGCCAGCAGCCCCACGGGACACCCAACTAATGAAAAACTGTTTTTT; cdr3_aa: CASSPTGHPTNEKLFF
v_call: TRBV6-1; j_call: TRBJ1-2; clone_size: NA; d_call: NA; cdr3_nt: TGTGCCAGCAGTGACACGGTCTCGAGGATATGGACTAACTATGGCTACACCTTC; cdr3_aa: CASSDTVSRIWTNYGYTF
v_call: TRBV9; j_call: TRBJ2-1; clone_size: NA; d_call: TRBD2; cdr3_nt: TGTGCCAGCAGCCCCTGGGACGGGAGGGGCAATGAGCAGTTCTTC; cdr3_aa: CASSPWDGRGNEQFF
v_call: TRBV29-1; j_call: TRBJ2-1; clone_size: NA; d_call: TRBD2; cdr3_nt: TGCAGCGTTGCTTCTGCGGGGGGCTACTACAATGAGCAGTTCTTC; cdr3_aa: CSVASAGGYYNEQFF
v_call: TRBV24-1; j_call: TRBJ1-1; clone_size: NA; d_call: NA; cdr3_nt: TGTGCCACCAGTGGTACAGTGAACACTGAAGCTTTCTTT; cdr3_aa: CATSGTVNTEAFF
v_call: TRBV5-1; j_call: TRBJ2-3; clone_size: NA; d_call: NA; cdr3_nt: TGCGCCAGTGGCGACTTAACTAGTGGTACAGATACGCAGTATTTT; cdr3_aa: CASGDLTSGTDTQYF
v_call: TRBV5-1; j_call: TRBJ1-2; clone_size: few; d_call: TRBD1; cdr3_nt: TGCGCCAGCAGCTTGGCCGGGACAGGGGGTGGCTACACCTTC; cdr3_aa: CASSLAGTGGGYTF
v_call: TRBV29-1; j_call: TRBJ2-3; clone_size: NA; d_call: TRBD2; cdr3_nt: TGCAGCGTTGGACTAGCGCGGGGAGATACGCAGTATTTT; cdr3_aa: CSVGLARGDTQYF
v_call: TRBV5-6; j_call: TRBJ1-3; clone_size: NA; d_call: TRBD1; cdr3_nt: TGTGCCAGCAGCTGGAGAGGGACAGGGAGTGCAAACACCATATATTTT; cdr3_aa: CASSWRGTGSANTIYF
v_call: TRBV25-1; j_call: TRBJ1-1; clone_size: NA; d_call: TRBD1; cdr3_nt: TGTGCCAGCAGTGGGGACAGGGGGACTGAAGCTTTCTTT; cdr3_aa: CASSGDRGTEAFF
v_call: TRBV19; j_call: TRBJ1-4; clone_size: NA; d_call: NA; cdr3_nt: TGTGCCAGTTTGCCAGGGGTTGGAGAAAAACTGTTTTTT; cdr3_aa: CASLPGVGEKLFF
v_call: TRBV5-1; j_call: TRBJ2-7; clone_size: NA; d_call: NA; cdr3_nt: TGCGCCAGCACCCTAGGTGGGGGGGCGACCTACGAGCAGTACTTC; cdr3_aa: CASTLGGGATYEQYF
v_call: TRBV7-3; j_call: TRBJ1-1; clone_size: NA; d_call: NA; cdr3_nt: TGTGCCAGCAGCGCTCTGGGGGGAGGCACTGAAGCTTTCTTT; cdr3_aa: CASSALGGGTEAFF
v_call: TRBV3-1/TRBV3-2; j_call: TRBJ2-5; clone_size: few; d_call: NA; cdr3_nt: TGTGCCAGCAGCCAAGAGACCCAGTACTTC; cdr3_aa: CASSQETQYF
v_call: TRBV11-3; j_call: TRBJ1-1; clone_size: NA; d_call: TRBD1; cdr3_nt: TGTGCCAGCAGCTTAGTTTTAGGGACAGAAACGGTAGCTTTCTTT; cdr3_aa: CASSLVLGTETVAFF
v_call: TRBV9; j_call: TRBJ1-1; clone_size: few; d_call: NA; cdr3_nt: TGTGCCAGCAGCGTAGGTCTGGGGGCGCACACTGAAGCTTTCTTT; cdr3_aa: CASSVGLGAHTEAFF
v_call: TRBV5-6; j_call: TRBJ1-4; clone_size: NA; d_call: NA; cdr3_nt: TGTGCCAGCAGCTTGGCCAATTGGGATCTGGGGGAAAAACTGTTTTTT; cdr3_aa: CASSLANWDLGEKLFF
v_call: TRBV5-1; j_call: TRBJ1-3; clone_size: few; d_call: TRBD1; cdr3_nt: TGCGCCAGCAGCGGCGGGACAGCGAGCTCTGGAAACACCATATATTTT; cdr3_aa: CASSGGTASSGNTIYF
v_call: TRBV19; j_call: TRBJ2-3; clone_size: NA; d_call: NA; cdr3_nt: TGTGCCAGTAGTACGGGTCCTTATAGCACAGATACGCAGTATTTT; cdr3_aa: CASSTGPYSTDTQYF